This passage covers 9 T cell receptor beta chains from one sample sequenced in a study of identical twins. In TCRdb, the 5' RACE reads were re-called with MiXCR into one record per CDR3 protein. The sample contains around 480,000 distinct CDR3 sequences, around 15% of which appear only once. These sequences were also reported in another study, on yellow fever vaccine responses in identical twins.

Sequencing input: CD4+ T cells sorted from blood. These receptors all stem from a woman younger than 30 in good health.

CDR3 amino acids: CSARVGTFPYEQYF. The CDR3 DNA follows: TGCAGTGCTAGAGTGGGGACTTTCCCTTACGAGCAGTACTTC. The chain recombines TRBV20-1 with TRBJ2-7; D might be TRBD2 (6 bases). The CDR3 covers 14 residues. CDR1 DFQATT and CDR2 SNEGSKA come from the germline V gene (reference sequence). Trimming cost V 1 base and J 4 bases, with 14 bases left between them.

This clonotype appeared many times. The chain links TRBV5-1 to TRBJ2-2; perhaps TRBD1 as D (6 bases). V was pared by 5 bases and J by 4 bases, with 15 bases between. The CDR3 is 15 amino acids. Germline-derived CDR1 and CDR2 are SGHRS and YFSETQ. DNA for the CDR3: TGCGCCAGCAGGATCGCCGGACAGTCCACCGGGGAGCTGTTTTTT. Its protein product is CASRIAGQSTGELFF.

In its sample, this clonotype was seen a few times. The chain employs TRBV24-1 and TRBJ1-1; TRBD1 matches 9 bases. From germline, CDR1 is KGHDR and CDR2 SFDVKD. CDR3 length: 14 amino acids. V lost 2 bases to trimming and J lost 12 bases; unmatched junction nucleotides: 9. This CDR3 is CATSDSGTGSVPFF. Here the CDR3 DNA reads TGTGCCACCAGTGATTCGGGGACAGGGTCAGTACCTTTCTTT.

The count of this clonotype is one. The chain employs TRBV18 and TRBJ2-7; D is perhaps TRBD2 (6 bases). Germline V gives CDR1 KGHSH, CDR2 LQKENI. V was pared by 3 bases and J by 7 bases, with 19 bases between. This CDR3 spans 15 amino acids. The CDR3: CASSPLTSEGGEQYF. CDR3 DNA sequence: TGTGCCAGCTCACCCCTGACCTCTGAAGGAGGGGAGCAGTACTTC.

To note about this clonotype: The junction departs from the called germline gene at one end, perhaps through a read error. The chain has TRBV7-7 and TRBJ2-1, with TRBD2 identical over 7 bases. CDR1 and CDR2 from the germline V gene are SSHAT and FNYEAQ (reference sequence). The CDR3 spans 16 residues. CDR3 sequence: CASSSTSSDSYNEQFF. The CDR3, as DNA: TGTGCTAGCAGCTCGACTAGCTCCGACTCCTACAATGAGCAGTTCTTC.

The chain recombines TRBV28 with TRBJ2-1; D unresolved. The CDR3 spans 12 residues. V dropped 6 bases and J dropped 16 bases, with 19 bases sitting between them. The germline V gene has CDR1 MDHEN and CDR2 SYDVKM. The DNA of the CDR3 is TGTGCCAGCAGCCCACCGACCCTAGACGTCTTCTTC. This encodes CASSPPTLDVFF. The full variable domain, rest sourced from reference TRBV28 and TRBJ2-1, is DVKVTQSSRYLVKRTGEKVFLECVQDMDHENMFWYRQDPGLGLRLIYFSYDVKMKEKGDIPEGYSVSREKKERFSLILESASTNQTSMYLCASSPPTLDVFFGPGTRLTVL.

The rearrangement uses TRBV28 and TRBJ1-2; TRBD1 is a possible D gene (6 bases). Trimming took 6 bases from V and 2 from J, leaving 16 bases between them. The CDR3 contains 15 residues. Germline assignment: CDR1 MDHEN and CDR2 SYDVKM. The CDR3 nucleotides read TGTGCCAGCAGCCTTGGGGGGGCGCCCAACTATGGCTACACCTTC. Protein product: CASSLGGAPNYGYTF.

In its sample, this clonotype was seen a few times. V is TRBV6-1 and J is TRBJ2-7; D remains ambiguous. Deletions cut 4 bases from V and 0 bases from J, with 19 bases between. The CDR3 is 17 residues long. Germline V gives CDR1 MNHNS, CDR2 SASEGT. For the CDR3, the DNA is TGTGCCAGCAGTGTAAACCCAGGCAGAACGAGCTCCTACGAGCAGTACTTC. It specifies CASSVNPGRTSSYEQYF.

This chain's CDR3 is CSARGAGSYNSPLHF. The CDR3 DNA reads as TGCAGTGCTAGAGGCGCTGGGTCCTATAATTCACCCCTCCACTTT. The chain recombines TRBV20-1 with TRBJ1-6; D gene unclear. Per germline, CDR1 DFQATT and CDR2 SNEGSKA (reference sequence). The V gene lost 1 base and the J gene lost 1 base, with 8 bases spanning the gap. The CDR3 has 15 residues.